This TCR beta chain comes out of a study of CD8+ T cells in alopecia areata. Study-level information: Tofacitinib therapy took 6 to 18 months; 6 months off drug came after.

Extraction of RNA preceded its reverse transcription into cDNA, which served as the sequencing template. Assay used: immunoSEQ multiplex PCR; TCRdb lists only in-frame clones, some missing. The sample includes about 140,000 clones, about 47% of them seen just once. Study-wide findings and caveats: Across lesional scalp, and particularly alopecia totalis/universalis, clonality surpassed that of normal scalp.

Investigators sorted PBMCs to obtain both CD4+ and CD8+ T cells. The V end was cut by 4 bases, the J end by 6 bases, with 14 bases between. The CDR3 runs to 13 residues. Germline V gene data show CDR1 as SGHRS and CDR2 as YFSETQ. Only a few counts were recorded for this clone. Its antigen remains unknown. This clonotype was sampled from a human donor with alopecia areata. The rearrangement joins TRBV5-1 to TRBJ2-7; D gene uncertain. The source was CD4+ T cells sorted from blood, collected at week 0. This CDR3 is CASSRESLGEQYF. The CDR3 region has the DNA TGCGCCAGCAGCCGAGAGAGTCTAGGCGAGCAGTACTTC. Full variable domain (rest looked up from reference TRBV5-1 and TRBJ2-7): KAGVTQTPRYLIKTRGQQVTLSCSPISGHRSVSWYQQTPGQGLQFLFEYFSETQRNKGNFPGRFSGRQFSNSRSEMNVSTLELGDSALYLCASSRESLGEQYFGPGTRLTVT.